This section outlines one TCR beta chain sequence together with its context. The record originates from a study of CD8+ T cells in alopecia areata. Extraction and reverse transcription of RNA yielded cDNA as the sequencing template. Measured with immunoSEQ multiplex PCR; TCRdb has only the in-frame clones, and not every one. The sample consists of roughly 130,000 clones, roughly three fifths of them appearing once. This CDR3 has 17 residues. The V gene end was trimmed by 5 bases and the J gene end by 8 bases; junction bases not matched to a gene: 15. CDR1 SGHVS and CDR2 FNYEAQ come from the germline V gene.

The chain combines TRBV7-6 with TRBJ1-4, with 9 nucleotides matching TRBD1. The source of this sequence is a human donor with alopecia areata. This material consisted of CD4+ T cells sorted from blood, taken at week 0. The CDR3 sequence: CASSPHPRQGVREKLFF. CDR3 coding DNA: TGTGCCAGCAGCCCGCATCCCCGACAGGGGGTGCGGGAAAAACTGTTTTTT.